This T cell receptor (beta chain) was observed in a study of shared clonotypes between healthy human individuals. Authors' methods: ImmunoSEQ junction-only sequences lacked quality scores, so their filtering differed. Repertoires were generated with immunoSEQ multiplex PCR, while TCRdb's copy carries only in-frame clones and drops some. V, J and clone size are taken as reported in that table, and D and trimming were inferred from the DNA itself. The table shows around 690,000 clones, with about nine tenths occurring only once. Germline V gives CDR1 SGHVS, CDR2 FNYEAQ. The CDR3 has 13 residues. V lost 5 bases and J lost 3, with 10 bases in between.

The J gene is TRBJ2-5, the V gene TRBV7-6, with D perhaps matching TRBD1 (6 bases). Specimen: memory CD8+ T cells from PBMCs. Subset reported: CD45RO+ cells pooled with CCR7-negative TemRA cells. The receptor was derived from a man aged 18 to 30 in good health. Some clones in this sample may be carry-over from other donors' samples. The CDR3 region is CASSEDSKETQYF. The CDR3 region has the DNA TGTGCCAGCAGCGAGGACAGTAAAGAGACCCAGTACTTC.